This T cell receptor beta chain was sequenced for a study of shared clonotypes between healthy human individuals. The table came from immunoSEQ multiplex PCR; TCRdb's copy has only in-frame clones and leaves some out. The sample yields 2 million to 2.5 million clones, more than 80% seen once. Trimming took 2 bases from V and 7 from J; bases not matched to a gene: 7. Germline-derived CDR1 and CDR2 are SGHKS and YYEKEE (reference sequence). The CDR3 sequence is 15 residues long. The sequence derives from a man between 18 and 35 years old in good health. Some clones in this sample may be carry-over from other donors' samples. This chain joins TRBV5-5 and TRBJ1-2; the match to TRBD1 covers 11 bases. Sequenced input: naive CD4+ T cells from PBMCs. Regarding subset: CD45RA+ positively selected. CDR3 nucleotides: TGTGCCAGCAGCTTCAGCGGACAGGGGGCTGGTGGCTACACCTTC. It codes for CASSFSGQGAGGYTF.